A selection of T cell receptor beta chains follows, all from one sample in a study of PD-1 blockade in classical Hodgkin lymphoma. The assay was immunoSEQ multiplex PCR, and TCRdb's table has in-frame clones only and misses some. The sample gives approximately 99,000 clones, approximately 90% of which show up once; 15% to 20% is in the top ten. The sample here was peripheral blood mononuclear cells (PBMCs), taken before the second cycle of nivolumab. All receptors derive from a human donor with classical Hodgkin lymphoma. The CDR3 runs from the conserved cysteine through the conserved F or W. A D gene is named only where the DNA matches it firmly. Only part of the rows carry a size: once, few, many, or a class if the clone is expanded.

CDR3aa | CDR3nt | v_gene | len | d_gene | abundance | j_gene
CAIAERTYEQYF | TGTGCCATCGCAGAGAGGACCTACGAGCAGTACTTC | TRBV10-3 | 12 | NA | NA | TRBJ2-7
CASSQEEGSGELFF | TGCGCCAGCAGCCAAGAGGAAGGTTCCGGGGAGCTGTTTTTT | TRBV4-3 | 14 | NA | NA | TRBJ2-2
CASSPSPGVKNTGELFF | TGCGCCAGCAGCCCGTCCCCTGGAGTGAAAAACACCGGGGAGCTGTTTTTT | TRBV5-1 | 17 | NA | NA | TRBJ2-2
CASSMDGGTEAFF | TGTGCCAGTAGTATGGATGGTGGGACTGAAGCTTTCTTT | TRBV19 | 13 | NA | NA | TRBJ1-1
CASSLDSTYNEQFF | TGTGCCAGCAGCTTGGACTCGACCTACAATGAGCAGTTCTTC | TRBV7-2 | 14 | NA | NA | TRBJ2-1
CASSLVPGLAGDWQFF | TGCGCCAGCAGCTTGGTTCCGGGACTAGCGGGAGATTGGCAGTTCTTC | TRBV5-1 | 16 | TRBD2 | NA | TRBJ2-1
CASSAGRTYGYTF | TGTGCCAGCAGTGCCGGGAGAACCTATGGCTACACCTTC | TRBV6-5 | 13 | NA | NA | TRBJ1-2
CASSYLKGRGGPQHF | TGTGCCAGCAGTTACTTAAAGGGACGGGGAGGGCCCCAGCATTTT | TRBV6-5 | 15 | NA | NA | TRBJ1-5
CASSPRTGSLVDTQYF | TGTGCCAGCAGCCCGAGGACAGGGTCGTTAGTAGATACGCAGTATTTT | TRBV7-6 | 16 | TRBD1 | NA | TRBJ2-3
CASSPEEGANTEAFF | TGTGCCAGCAGCCCCGAGGAGGGCGCGAACACTGAAGCTTTCTTT | TRBV11-2 | 15 | NA | NA | TRBJ1-1
CASSPTLLGQGTEAFF | TGTGCCAGCAGCCCCACCTTACTGGGACAGGGCACTGAAGCTTTCTTT | TRBV9 | 16 | TRBD1 | NA | TRBJ1-1
CASSQETLGRDEQYF | TGCGCCAGCAGCCAAGAAACACTGGGGAGGGACGAGCAGTACTTC | TRBV4-1 | 15 | TRBD2 | NA | TRBJ2-7
CASSLGFYGYTF | TGTGCCAGCAGCTTAGGTTTCTATGGCTACACCTTC | TRBV7-9 | 12 | NA | few | TRBJ1-2
CASSLFPGGEQYF | TGCGCCAGCAGCTTGTTTCCGGGGGGAGAGCAGTACTTC | TRBV5-1 | 13 | TRBD2 | NA | TRBJ2-7
CASSESRLYSGNTIYF | TGCGCCAGCAGTGAGTCCCGTCTCTACTCTGGAAACACCATATATTTT | TRBV10-2 | 16 | NA | NA | TRBJ1-3
CASSPKPNTGELFF | TGTGCCAGCTCACCAAAACCGAACACCGGGGAGCTGTTTTTT | TRBV18 | 14 | NA | NA | TRBJ2-2
CASSDGASYEQYF | TGTGCCAGCAGTGATGGGGCATCCTACGAGCAGTACTTC | TRBV25-1 | 13 | NA | NA | TRBJ2-7
CASSQEGGQGAGTEAFF | TGTGCCAGCAGCCAAGAAGGCGGACAGGGGGCCGGTACTGAAGCTTTCTTT | TRBV4-2 | 17 | TRBD1 | NA | TRBJ1-1
CASSLDRSNTGELFF | TGTGCCAGCAGCTTGGACAGGTCGAACACCGGGGAGCTGTTTTTT | TRBV5-4 | 15 | NA | NA | TRBJ2-2
CASRMNTEAFF | TGTGCCAGCAGAATGAACACTGAAGCTTTCTTT | TRBV6-5 | 11 | NA | NA | TRBJ1-1
CASSQSALNTEAFF | TGCGCCAGCAGTCAATCGGCACTGAACACTGAAGCTTTCTTT | TRBV23-1 | 14 | NA | NA | TRBJ1-1
CAWGPNLGYEKLFF | TGTGCCTGGGGTCCTAACCTTGGATATGAAAAACTGTTTTTT | TRBV30 | 14 | NA | NA | TRBJ1-4
CASRGPVSSYEQYF | TGTGCCAGTAGGGGTCCGGTGAGCTCCTACGAGCAGTACTTC | TRBV25-1 | 14 | NA | NA | TRBJ2-7